This is a list of T cell receptor beta chains from one sample in a study of Graves' ophthalmopathy and Graves' hyperthyroidism. TCRdb re-called the multiplex PCR reads with MiXCR, one entry per CDR3 protein. The sample holds about 1.1 million distinct CDR3 sequences, around a third seen once. The sequenced sample was peripheral blood or thyroid tissue (not recorded which). The receptors come from an adult man with Graves' hyperthyroidism. Both conserved end residues are part of each CDR3. D genes are given only for firm matches. Not every row has a clone size; where given, it reads once, few, many or a size class.

>TRBV12-3/TRBV12-4|NA|NA|TRBJ1-6
CASSPRLGYSPLHF
TGTGCCAGCAGTCCCAGGTTAGGGTATTCACCCCTCCACTTT
>TRBV15|NA|NA|TRBJ2-6
CATSKEGTGANVLTF
TGTGCCACCAGCAAAGAAGGTACTGGGGCCAACGTCCTGACTTTC
>TRBV10-3|TRBD1|NA|TRBJ2-7
CAIRAGAGQGSYEQYF
TGTGCCATCAGGGCGGGGGCGGGACAGGGGTCCTACGAGCAGTACTTC
>TRBV20-1|TRBD1|NA|TRBJ1-5
CSEGQNQPQHF
TGCAGTGAGGGACAGAATCAGCCCCAGCATTTT
>TRBV7-2|TRBD1|many|TRBJ2-7
CASRQNRGTAYEQYF
TGTGCCAGCAGACAAAACAGGGGGACCGCCTACGAGCAGTACTTC
>TRBV7-9|NA|many|TRBJ1-6
CASSLKGQGSGSPLHF
TGTGCCAGCAGCTTAAAGGGGCAGGGGTCGGGTTCACCCCTCCACTTT
>TRBV12-3/TRBV12-4|NA|NA|TRBJ2-7
CVSSRLTGVNEQYF
TGTGTCAGCAGCCGGCTAACGGGGGTAAACGAGCAGTACTTC
>TRBV6-2/TRBV6-3|TRBD1|many|TRBJ1-5
CASSKGDRGKPQHF
TGTGCCAGCAGTAAGGGGGACAGAGGAAAGCCCCAGCATTTT
>TRBV27|NA|few|TRBJ1-6
CASSLSTPDNSPLHF
TGTGCCAGCAGTTTATCGACGCCAGATAATTCACCCCTCCACTTT
>TRBV15|NA|NA|TRBJ1-5
CATSRQEDQPQHF
TGTGCCACCAGCAGACAGGAGGACCAGCCCCAGCATTTT
>TRBV14|NA|many|TRBJ2-2
CASSHRTANTGELFF
TGTGCCAGCAGCCATAGGACAGCGAACACCGGGGAGCTGTTTTTT
>TRBV7-9|NA|NA|TRBJ1-1
CASSLSTGWNTEAFF
TGTGCCAGCAGCTTATCTACCGGGTGGAACACTGAAGCTTTCTTT
>TRBV20-1|NA|NA|TRBJ2-5
CSAREVETQYF
TGCAGTGCTAGAGAGGTGGAGACCCAGTACTTC